This entry concerns a single TCR beta chain. TCRdb independently ran MiXCR on the 5' RACE reads; one entry per CDR3 protein. In the table there are hundreds of thousands of distinct CDR3 sequences, more than 20% of which are singletons. The data were taken from a study of T-cell memory formation after mild COVID-19. Study as a whole: TCR clusters were mostly confined to one donor each.

The receptor comes from an adult woman who had mild COVID-19 (a few samples of this study predate the infection). Cell type and time point are not known. The sample taken for sequencing was PBMCs or a T cell subset sorted from them (not recorded which).

The CDR3 region is CASSYLTGSSYEQYF. The CDR3 region has the DNA TGTGCCAGCAGTTACCTAACAGGGAGCTCCTACGAGCAGTACTTC. This rearrangement joins TRBV6-5 to TRBJ2-7; D may be TRBD1 (6 bases). Trimming shortened V by 2 bases and J by 0 bases, and 11 bases separated the two germline ends. CDR1 is MNHEY, CDR2 SVGAGI, per germline. CDR3 length equals 15 residues.